Sequencing of this T cell receptor beta chain was carried out in a study of T cells after somatic rescue of genetic block. Per the germline V gene, CDR1 is SGHRS and CDR2 is YFSETQ. The CDR3 consists of 16 residues. With V trimmed by 0 bases and J by 2 bases, 6 bases remained unmatched. Method: immunoSEQ multiplex PCR; TCRdb's copy keeps in-frame clones and lacks some. The data show 13,000 to 15,000 clones, approximately 70% seen once. This chain connects TRBV5-1 to TRBJ1-1; 8 positions match TRBD1. The sequenced sample was peripheral blood mononuclear cells (PBMCs). This TCR derives from a boy between 10 and 17 years old. The CDR3 region is CASSLDPTGVNTEAFF. As DNA, the CDR3 is TGCGCCAGCAGCTTGGACCCGACAGGGGTTAACACTGAAGCTTTCTTT.